This passage covers 21 T cell receptor beta chains from one sample sequenced in a study of T-cell memory formation after mild COVID-19. Each CDR3 protein gets one entry after TCRdb re-called the 5' RACE reads with MiXCR. The sample has a few hundred thousand distinct CDR3 sequences, roughly an eighth seen once. The material sequenced was PBMCs or a T cell subset sorted from them (not recorded which). The receptors come from a young man who had mild COVID-19 (a few samples of this study predate the infection). Cell type and time point are not known.

This clonotype was observed at least ten times. This chain links TRBV7-9 with TRBJ2-5; D possibly uses TRBD1 or TRBD2 (5 bases each). This CDR3 has 14 residues. The germline V gene encodes CDR1 SEHNR and CDR2 FQNEAQ (reference sequence). The V gene lost 5 bases and the J gene lost 1 base, with 11 bases spanning the gap. This CDR3 is CASSLVGGQETQYF. In DNA form, the CDR3 reads TGTGCCAGCAGCCTTGTTGGGGGCCAAGAGACCCAGTACTTC. Full variable domain (outside the CDR3, taken from reference TRBV7-9 and TRBJ2-5): DTGVSQNPRHKITKRGQNVTFRCDPISEHNRLYWYRQTLGQGPEFLTYFQNEAQLEKSRLLSDRFSAERPKGSFSTLEIQRTEQGDSAMYLCASSLVGGQETQYFGPGTRLLVL.

This clonotype was observed a few times. The V call is TRBV9, the J call TRBJ1-2, with D possibly TRBD1 on 5 matching bases. V lost 3 bases to trimming and J lost 4 bases, with 16 bases between them. The CDR3 spans 15 residues. Germline CDR1 SGDLS, CDR2 YYNGEE. CDR3 protein: CASSAGPGYSYGYTF. CDR3 sequence (DNA): TGTGCCAGCAGCGCCGGACCAGGGTATAGCTATGGCTACACCTTC.

This clonotype has only a few counts. V gene TRBV12-3 or TRBV12-4 combines with J gene TRBJ1-2; D gene unclear. The V end was cut by 7 bases, the J end by 6 bases, with 15 bases between. The CDR3 sequence is 13 residues long. This chain's CDR3 is CASNSKVGDGYTF. CDR3 coding DNA: TGTGCCAGCAACTCTAAGGTCGGAGATGGCTACACCTTC.

This chain links TRBV12-3 or TRBV12-4 with TRBJ2-1; no reliable D call. Trimming took off 10 bases at V and 7 bases at J, with 8 bases between the two ends. CDR3 length: 10 amino acids. For the CDR3, the DNA is TGTGCCACCGATGGGAATGAGCAGTTCTTC. Its protein product is CATDGNEQFF.

The table lists this clonotype with many counts. The chain couples TRBV7-9 to TRBJ2-3; perhaps D is TRBD1 or TRBD2 (6 bases each). Trimming cost V 5 bases and J 1 base, with 13 bases left between them. The germline CDR1 and CDR2 sequences are SEHNR and FQNEAQ (reference sequence). The CDR3 loop spans 15 amino acids. The CDR3 protein is CASSPLGGGTDTQYF. The DNA of the CDR3 is TGTGCCAGCAGCCCACTCGGGGGCGGCACAGATACGCAGTATTTT.

This clonotype has just a few counts. The V gene is TRBV27, the J gene TRBJ2-5, with D hard to call. The germline V gene encodes CDR1 MNHEY and CDR2 SMNVEV (reference sequence). With 0 bases removed from V and 5 bases from J, the gap between germline ends came to 10 bases. This CDR3 is built from 14 residues. The CDR3 protein is CASSLSRTSETQYF. As DNA, the CDR3 is TGTGCCAGCAGTTTATCCCGGACCTCGGAGACCCAGTACTTC.

This clonotype was counted between two and nine times. V and J are TRBV7-3 and TRBJ1-5; D perhaps matches TRBD1 (5 bases). The CDR3 is 13 amino acids. The V end lost 5 bases, the J end lost 6 bases, and 11 bases lay between the germline ends. Germline V gene sequence: CDR1 SGHTA, CDR2 FQGTGA. CDR3 coding DNA: TGTGCCAGCAGCGCGACGGGGGGTCAGCCCCAGCATTTT. Its protein product is CASSATGGQPQHF.

This clonotype was seen once. The chain recombines TRBV5-4 with TRBJ2-5; possibly TRBD2 for D (5 bases). Germline CDR1 SGHNT, CDR2 YYREEE (reference sequence). CDR3 length: 16 residues. V was cut by 2 bases and J by 4 bases, with 18 bases left in between. In nucleotides, the CDR3 is TGTGCCAGCAGCTTACCCGGCAGCCAGGCGGGAGAGACCCAGTACTTC. Encoded protein: CASSLPGSQAGETQYF.

This clonotype was counted only a few times. V and J are TRBV29-1 and TRBJ1-2, with a weak D call TRBD1 (5 bases). Germline values: CDR1 SQVTM, CDR2 ANQGSEA. Trimming stripped 3 bases from V and 8 bases from J, with 16 bases between. The CDR3 runs 13 residues. CDR3 DNA sequence: TGCAGCGTTGACGGGGCAGGGCGTGGGGGCTACACCTTC. Amino acids: CSVDGAGRGGYTF. Full variable domain (remainder filled in from reference TRBV29-1 and TRBJ1-2): SAVISQKPSRDICQRGTSLTIQCQVDSQVTMMFWYRQQPGQSLTLIATANQGSEATYESGFVIDKFPISRPNLTFSTLTVSNMSPEDSSIYLCSVDGAGRGGYTFGSGTRLTVV.

This clonotype was detected a few times. This chain joins TRBV12-3 or TRBV12-4 and TRBJ2-3, with a tentative D call TRBD2 (5 bases). Trimming removed 6 bases from V and 4 bases from J, with 17 bases in between. CDR3 length: 15 amino acids. The CDR3 DNA reads TGTGCCAGCAGCTCAAGTAGAGGGTCGGCAGATACGCAGTATTTT. It codes for CASSSSRGSADTQYF.

The chain links TRBV6-2 or TRBV6-3 to TRBJ2-1; the D gene could be TRBD1 or TRBD2 (6 bases each). Germline V gene lookup returns CDR1 MNHEY and CDR2 SVGEGT. Trimming shortened V by 5 bases and J by 7 bases, and 12 bases separated the two germline ends. The CDR3 runs to 13 residues. As DNA, the CDR3 is TGTGCCAGCAGTGGGGGGACACGAAATGAGCAGTTCTTC. Translation: CASSGGTRNEQFF.

The chain employs TRBV21-1 and TRBJ1-5. TRBV21-1 is a listed pseudogene. The CDR3 loop spans 15 amino acids. The CDR3 sequence: CASSKVAVVNQPQHF. The DNA for the CDR3 is TGTGCCAGCAGCAAAGTTGCGGTAGTCAATCAGCCCCAGCATTTT.

The sample holds a few counts of this clonotype. This chain links TRBV12-3 or TRBV12-4 with TRBJ1-1; D is unclear. The CDR3 is 11 amino acids. V lost 8 bases and J 1 base, leaving 5 bases between the germline ends. As DNA, the CDR3 is TGTGCCAGCGGCTGGAACACTGAAGCTTTCTTT. This codes for CASGWNTEAFF.

In its sample, this clonotype was seen a few times. The chain recombines TRBV4-3 with TRBJ2-1, with D perhaps assigned TRBD1 or TRBD2 (5 bases each). Deletions cut 4 bases from V and 5 bases from J, with 18 bases between. CDR3 length equals 16 residues. CDR1 LGHNA and CDR2 YSLEER come from the germline V gene. The DNA for the CDR3 is TGCGCCAGCAGCCTGACGATGGGGGAAGAGGACAATGAGCAGTTCTTC. Amino acid sequence: CASSLTMGEEDNEQFF.

This clonotype was counted a few times. The rearrangement joins TRBV29-1 to TRBJ2-7; tentative D call: TRBD2 (5 bases). V was cut by 4 bases and J by 4 bases, with 32 bases left in between. The CDR3 length is 19 residues. CDR1 and CDR2 (germline): SQVTM, ANQGSEA. The CDR3 DNA sequence: TGCAGCGTTGGGCCACGACCATTCCCCACTATGGAGACGGGGTACGAGCAGTACTTC. Its protein product is CSVGPRPFPTMETGYEQYF.

The genes are TRBV12-3 or TRBV12-4 and TRBJ1-4, with D hard to call. This CDR3 is 13 amino acids long. Trimming pared 6 bases from V and 7 bases from J, leaving 12 bases between. CDR3 DNA: TGTGCCAGCAGGCTCTTAGGAGGTGAAAAACTGTTTTTT. Translating gives CASRLLGGEKLFF.

CDR3 sequence: CATSRDLGSGELFF. CDR3 nucleotide sequence: TGTGCCACCAGCAGAGATCTCGGTTCCGGGGAGCTGTTTTTT. The gene calls are TRBV15 and TRBJ2-2; D gene unclear. Germline CDR1 reads LNHNV; CDR2 reads YYDKDF (reference sequence). Trimming removed 0 bases at V and 6 bases at J, with 8 bases between. The CDR3 is 14 amino acids.

This clonotype was observed many times. The chain recombines TRBV28 with TRBJ2-3; no definite D call. The germline V gene encodes CDR1 MDHEN and CDR2 SYDVKM. Deletions cut 7 bases from V and 4 bases from J, with 6 bases between. CDR3 length: 11 residues. Here the CDR3 DNA reads TGTGCCAGCACGCGTTCAGATACGCAGTATTTT. Encoded protein: CASTRSDTQYF.

This sequence joins TRBV7-2 and TRBJ1-5; D is possibly TRBD1 (5 bases). CDR1 SGHTA and CDR2 FQGNSA come from the germline V gene. V shed 3 bases and J shed 3 bases, with 12 bases lying between them. The CDR3 loop spans 15 amino acids. In nucleotides, the CDR3 is TGTGCCAGCAGCTTGGTAGGGGTGGACAATCAGCCCCAGCATTTT. Amino acid sequence: CASSLVGVDNQPQHF. The full variable domain, completed using reference TRBV7-2 and TRBJ1-5, is GAGVSQSPSNKVTEKGKDVELRCDPISGHTALYWYRQSLGQGLEFLIYFQGNSAPDKSGLPSDRFSAERTGGSVSTLTIQRTQQEDSAVYLCASSLVGVDNQPQHFGDGTRLSIL.

V gene TRBV11-2 combines with J gene TRBJ2-1, with 9 bases matching TRBD1. The CDR3 length is 16 residues. The V segment lost 3 bases and the J segment 7 bases; nucleotides outside the gene matches: 10. Germline CDR1 is SGHAT and CDR2 is FQNNGV. The CDR3 is CASSLVIGTGWNEQFF. The CDR3 DNA is TGTGCCAGCAGCTTGGTAATCGGGACAGGGTGGAATGAGCAGTTCTTC.

This clonotype has only a few counts. This chain uses TRBV12-3 or TRBV12-4 with TRBJ2-1, with TRBD1 matching 7 bases. Unmatched junction bases numbered 5, after V lost 6 bases and J lost 0 bases. The CDR3 spans 15 residues. The CDR3: CASSPGQFSYNEQFF. CDR3 bases: TGTGCCAGCAGCCCGGGACAGTTCTCCTACAATGAGCAGTTCTTC.